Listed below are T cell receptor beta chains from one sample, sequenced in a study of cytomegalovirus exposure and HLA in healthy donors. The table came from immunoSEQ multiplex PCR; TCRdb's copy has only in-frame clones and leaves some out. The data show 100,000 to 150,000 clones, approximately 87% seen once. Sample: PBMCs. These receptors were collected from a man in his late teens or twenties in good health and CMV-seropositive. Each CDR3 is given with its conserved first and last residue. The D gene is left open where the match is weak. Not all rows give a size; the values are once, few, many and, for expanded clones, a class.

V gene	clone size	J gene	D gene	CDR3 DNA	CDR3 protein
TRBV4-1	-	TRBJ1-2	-	TGCGCCAGCAGCCAAGATAGGGACAAGATGGGAGGCTACACCTTC	CASSQDRDKMGGYTF
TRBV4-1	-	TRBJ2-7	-	TGCGCCAGCAGCCAAGAAAGGGGGGGCGAGCAGTACTTC	CASSQERGGEQYF
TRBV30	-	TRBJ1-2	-	TGTGCCTGGAGTGACCCGACAGACTATGGCTACACCTTC	CAWSDPTDYGYTF
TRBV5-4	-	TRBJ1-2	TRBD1	TGTGCCAGCAGCTTGGTGGGGACAGGGGACTATGGCTACACCTTC	CASSLVGTGDYGYTF
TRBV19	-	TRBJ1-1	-	TGTGCCAGTAGGACTAGACCGGCTGAAGCTTTCTTT	CASRTRPAEAFF
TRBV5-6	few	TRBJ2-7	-	TGTGCCAGCAGCTTGGGTGCAGGGTCCTACGAGCAGTACTTC	CASSLGAGSYEQYF
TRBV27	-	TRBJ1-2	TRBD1	TGTGCCAGCAGTATAGGAATCGGGACAGGGAACTATGGCTACACCTTC	CASSIGIGTGNYGYTF
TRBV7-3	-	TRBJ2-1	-	TGTGCCAGCAGCTTAGGCCAGTACAATGAGCAGTTCTTC	CASSLGQYNEQFF
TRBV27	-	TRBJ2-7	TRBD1	TGTGCCAGCAGTTTAAGGGACAGGGGGCCGGGGGAGCAGTACTTC	CASSLRDRGPGEQYF
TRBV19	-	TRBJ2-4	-	TGTGCCAGTAGTACGGCGGTCGACAAAAACATTCAGTACTTC	CASSTAVDKNIQYF
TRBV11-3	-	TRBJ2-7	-	TGTGCCAGCAGCCCAGATACCGTCCAGCAGTACTTC	CASSPDTVQQYF
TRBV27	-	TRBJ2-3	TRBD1	TGTGCCAGCCGAAGACCGGGACAGGGGACAGATACGCAGTATTTT	CASRRPGQGTDTQYF
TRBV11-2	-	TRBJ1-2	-	TGTGCCAGCAGCTTAAGTATTGAACAATTATCCTATGGCTACACCTTC	CASSLSIEQLSYGYTF
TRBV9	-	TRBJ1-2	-	TGTGCCAGCAGCGGAGGGCTCGGTAACTATGGCTACACCTTC	CASSGGLGNYGYTF
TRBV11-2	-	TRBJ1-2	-	TGTGCCAGCAGCTTAGCAGTCAGTCACTATGGCTACACCTTC	CASSLAVSHYGYTF
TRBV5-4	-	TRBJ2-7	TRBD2	TGTGCCAGCAGCTCCGTGACTAGCGGGGGGCCCCCCTACGAGCAGTACTTC	CASSSVTSGGPPYEQYF
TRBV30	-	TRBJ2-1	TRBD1	TGTGCCTGCCACAAGGGACAGGGTTTCAATGAGCAGTTCTTC	CACHKGQGFNEQFF
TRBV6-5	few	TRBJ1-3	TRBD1	TGTGCCAGCAGTTATACAGGGGGCGCAGGGGGAAACACCATATATTTT	CASSYTGGAGGNTIYF
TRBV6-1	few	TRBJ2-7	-	TGTGCCAGCAGTGAAGCGGACAGCTACTCCTACGAGCAGTACTTC	CASSEADSYSYEQYF
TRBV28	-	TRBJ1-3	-	TGTGCCAGCAGCTCCCTCAGCACCACTAACTCTGGAAACACCATATATTTT	CASSSLSTTNSGNTIYF